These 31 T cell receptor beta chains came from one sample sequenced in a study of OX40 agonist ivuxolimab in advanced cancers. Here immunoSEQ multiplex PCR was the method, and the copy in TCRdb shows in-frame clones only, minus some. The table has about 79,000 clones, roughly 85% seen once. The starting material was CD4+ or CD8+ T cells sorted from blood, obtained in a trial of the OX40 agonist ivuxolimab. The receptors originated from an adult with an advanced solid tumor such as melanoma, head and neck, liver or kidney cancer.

CDR3 nucleotide sequence: TGCAGCGCGGCCTATTGGTCCTACGAGCAGTACTTC. This translates into CSAAYWSYEQYF. V usage is TRBV29-1 and J usage is TRBJ2-7; D is ambiguous. This CDR3 spans 12 amino acids. The germline V gene has CDR1 SQVTM and CDR2 ANQGSEA. The V end was cut by 7 bases, the J end by 1 base, with 11 bases between.

The CDR3 sequence is CASSQDGGAGAYEQYF. The DNA for the CDR3 is TGTGCCAGCAGCCAAGACGGGGGAGCGGGAGCCTACGAGCAGTACTTC. The rearrangement uses TRBV4-2 and TRBJ2-7; 8 bases align to TRBD2. The CDR3 consists of 16 residues. J was trimmed by 2 bases and V by 0 bases; bases with no gene match: 6. In germline, CDR1 is LGHNA, CDR2 YNFKEQ.

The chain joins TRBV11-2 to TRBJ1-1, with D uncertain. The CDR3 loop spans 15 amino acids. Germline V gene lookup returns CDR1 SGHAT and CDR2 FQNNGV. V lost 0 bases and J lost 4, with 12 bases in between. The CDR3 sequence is CASSLDSGETTEAFF. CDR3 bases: TGTGCCAGCAGCTTAGATAGCGGGGAGACCACTGAAGCTTTCTTT.

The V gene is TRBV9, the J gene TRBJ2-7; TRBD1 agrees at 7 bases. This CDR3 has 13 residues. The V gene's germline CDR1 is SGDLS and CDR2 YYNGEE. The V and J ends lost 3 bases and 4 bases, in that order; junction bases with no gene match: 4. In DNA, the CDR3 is TGTGCCAGCAGCGCCACGACAGGGTACGAGCAGTACTTC. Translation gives CASSATTGYEQYF.

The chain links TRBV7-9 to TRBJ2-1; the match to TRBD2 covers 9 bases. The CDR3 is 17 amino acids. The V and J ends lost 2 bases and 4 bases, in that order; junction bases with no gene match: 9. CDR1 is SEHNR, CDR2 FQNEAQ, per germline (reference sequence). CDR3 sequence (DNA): TGTGCCAGCAGCTTACCCGCCGGGCGGGAGGGGTACAATGAGCAGTTCTTC. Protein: CASSLPAGREGYNEQFF.

The CDR3 DNA reads as TGTGCCAGCAGCCCCTACGCCGGGGGAGCTTTCTTT. This encodes CASSPYAGGAFF. This chain connects TRBV7-9 to TRBJ1-1; D perhaps matches TRBD1 (5 bases). CDR3 length equals 12 residues. CDR1 is SEHNR, CDR2 FQNEAQ, per germline (reference sequence). With 5 bases removed from V and 10 bases from J, the gap between germline ends came to 14 bases.

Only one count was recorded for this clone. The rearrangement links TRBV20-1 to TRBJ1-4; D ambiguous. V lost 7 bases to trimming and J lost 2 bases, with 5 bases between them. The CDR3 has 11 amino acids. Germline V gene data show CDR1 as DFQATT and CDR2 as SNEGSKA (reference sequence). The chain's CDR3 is CSGSTNEKLFF. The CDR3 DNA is TGCAGTGGTTCTACTAATGAAAAACTGTTTTTT.

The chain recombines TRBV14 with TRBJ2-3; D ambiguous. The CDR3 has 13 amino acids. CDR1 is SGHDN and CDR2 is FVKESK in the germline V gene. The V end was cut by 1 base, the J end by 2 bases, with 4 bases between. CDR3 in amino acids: CASSQGNTDTQYF. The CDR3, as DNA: TGTGCCAGCAGCCAAGGTAACACAGATACGCAGTATTTT.

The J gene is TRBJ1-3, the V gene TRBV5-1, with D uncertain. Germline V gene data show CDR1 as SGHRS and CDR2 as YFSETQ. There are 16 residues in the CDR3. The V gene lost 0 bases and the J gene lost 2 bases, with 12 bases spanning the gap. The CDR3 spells CASSLALGFTGNTIYF. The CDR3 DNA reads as TGCGCCAGCAGCTTGGCTCTGGGGTTCACTGGAAACACCATATATTTT.

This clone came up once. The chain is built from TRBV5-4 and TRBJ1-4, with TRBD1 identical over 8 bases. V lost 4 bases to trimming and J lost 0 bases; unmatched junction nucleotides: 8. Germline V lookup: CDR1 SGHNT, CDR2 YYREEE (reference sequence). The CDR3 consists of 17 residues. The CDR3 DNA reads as TGTGCCAGCAGCGTAGGGACAGGAGGATCAACTAATGAAAAACTGTTTTTT. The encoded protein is CASSVGTGGSTNEKLFF.

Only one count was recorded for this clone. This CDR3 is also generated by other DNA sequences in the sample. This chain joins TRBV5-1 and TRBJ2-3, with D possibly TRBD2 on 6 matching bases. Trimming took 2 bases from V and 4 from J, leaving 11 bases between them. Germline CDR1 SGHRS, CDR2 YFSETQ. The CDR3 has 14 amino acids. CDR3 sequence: CASSLGGRSDTQYF. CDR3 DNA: TGCGCCAGCAGCTTAGGAGGGAGGTCAGATACGCAGTATTTT.

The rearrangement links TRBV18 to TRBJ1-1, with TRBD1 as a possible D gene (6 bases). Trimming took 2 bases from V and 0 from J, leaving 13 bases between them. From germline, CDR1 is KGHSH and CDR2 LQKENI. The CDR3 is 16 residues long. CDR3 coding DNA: TGTGCCAGCTCACCAGAATATGGGGGCATGAACACTGAAGCTTTCTTT. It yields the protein CASSPEYGGMNTEAFF.

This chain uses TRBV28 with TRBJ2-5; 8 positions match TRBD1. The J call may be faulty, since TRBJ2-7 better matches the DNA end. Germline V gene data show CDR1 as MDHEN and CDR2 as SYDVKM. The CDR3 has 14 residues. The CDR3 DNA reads TGTGCCAGCAGTTCCCGGACAGGGACCTACGAGCAGTACTTC. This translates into CASSSRTGTYEQYF.

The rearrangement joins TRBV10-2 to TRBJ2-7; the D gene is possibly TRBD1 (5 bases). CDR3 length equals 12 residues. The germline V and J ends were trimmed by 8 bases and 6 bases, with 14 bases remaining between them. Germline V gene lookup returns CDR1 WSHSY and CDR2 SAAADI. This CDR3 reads CASSSGSREQYF. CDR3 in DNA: TGCGCCAGCTCGTCAGGGTCTCGCGAGCAGTACTTC.

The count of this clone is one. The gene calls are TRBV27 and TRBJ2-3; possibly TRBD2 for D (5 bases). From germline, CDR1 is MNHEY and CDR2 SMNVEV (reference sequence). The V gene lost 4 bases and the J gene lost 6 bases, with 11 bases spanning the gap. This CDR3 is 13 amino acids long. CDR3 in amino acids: CASSSPLVDTQYF. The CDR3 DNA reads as TGTGCCAGCAGTTCCCCACTAGTGGATACGCAGTATTTT.

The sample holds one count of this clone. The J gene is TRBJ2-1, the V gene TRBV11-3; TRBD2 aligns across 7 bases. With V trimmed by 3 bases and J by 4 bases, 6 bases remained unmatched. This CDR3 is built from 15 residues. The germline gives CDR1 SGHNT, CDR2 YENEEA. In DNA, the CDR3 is TGTGCCAGCAGCTTCCGACTAGCCTCATACAATGAGCAGTTCTTC. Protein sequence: CASSFRLASYNEQFF.

CDR3 in DNA: TGTGCCACCAGCGGGGGACTAGCGGGAGTAGAGACCCAGTACTTC. Its protein product is CATSGGLAGVETQYF. The chain is built from TRBV15 and TRBJ2-5; 14 positions agree with TRBD2. The CDR3 runs to 15 residues. V trimming: 5 bases; J trimming: 4 bases; junction bases outside the gene matches: 3. CDR1 is LNHNV and CDR2 is YYDKDF in the germline V gene (reference sequence).

Written as DNA, the CDR3 is TGCGCCAGCAGCCCAGACTCTGGGGCCAACGTCCTGACTTTC. Its translation: CASSPDSGANVLTF. The rearrangement joins TRBV4-1 to TRBJ2-6, with unresolved D. The CDR3 is made up of 14 amino acids. The V end lost 4 bases, the J end lost 0 bases, and 4 bases lay between the germline ends. Germline CDR1 is MGHRA and CDR2 is YSYEKL.

DNA of the CDR3: TGTGCCTGGAGTAGGGGGCTCTACGAGCAGTACTTC. This gives the protein CAWSRGLYEQYF. V gene TRBV30 combines with J gene TRBJ2-7; TRBD1 matches at 7 bases. The junction had 1 base not matched to a gene; V was cut back by 2 bases and J by 3 bases. The CDR3 has 12 residues. Germline V gene sequence: CDR1 GTSNPN, CDR2 SVGIG (reference sequence).

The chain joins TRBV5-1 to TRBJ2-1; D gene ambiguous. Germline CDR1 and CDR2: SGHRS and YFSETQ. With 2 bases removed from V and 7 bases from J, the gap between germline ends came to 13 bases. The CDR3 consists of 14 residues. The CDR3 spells CASSLVLTTNEQFF. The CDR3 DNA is TGCGCCAGCAGCTTAGTTTTAACAACAAATGAGCAGTTCTTC.

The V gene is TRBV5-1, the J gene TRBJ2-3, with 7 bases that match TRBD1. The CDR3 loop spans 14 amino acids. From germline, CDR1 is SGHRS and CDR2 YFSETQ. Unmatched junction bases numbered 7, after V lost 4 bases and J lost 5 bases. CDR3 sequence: CASSNDRAGDTQYF. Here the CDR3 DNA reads TGCGCCAGCAGCAATGACAGGGCCGGAGATACGCAGTATTTT.

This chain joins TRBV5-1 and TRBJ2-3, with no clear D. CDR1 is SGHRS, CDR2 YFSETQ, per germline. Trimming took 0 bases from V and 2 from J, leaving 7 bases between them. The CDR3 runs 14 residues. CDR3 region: CASSLGSNTDTQYF. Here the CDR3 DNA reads TGCGCCAGCAGCTTGGGTTCAAACACAGATACGCAGTATTTT.

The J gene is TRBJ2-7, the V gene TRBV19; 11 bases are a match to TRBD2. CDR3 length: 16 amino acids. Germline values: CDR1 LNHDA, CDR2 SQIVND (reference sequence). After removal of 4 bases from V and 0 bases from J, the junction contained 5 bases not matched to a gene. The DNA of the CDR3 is TGTGCCAGTAGTAGATTAGCGGGAGGGGACTCCTACGAGCAGTACTTC. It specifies CASSRLAGGDSYEQYF.

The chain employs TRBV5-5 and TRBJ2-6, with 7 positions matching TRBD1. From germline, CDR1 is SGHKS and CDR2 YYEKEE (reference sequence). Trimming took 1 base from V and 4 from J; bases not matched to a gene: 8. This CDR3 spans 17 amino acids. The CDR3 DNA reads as TGTGCCAGCAGCTTGTACGACAGGGCGACCGGGGCCAACGTCCTGACTTTC. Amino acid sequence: CASSLYDRATGANVLTF.

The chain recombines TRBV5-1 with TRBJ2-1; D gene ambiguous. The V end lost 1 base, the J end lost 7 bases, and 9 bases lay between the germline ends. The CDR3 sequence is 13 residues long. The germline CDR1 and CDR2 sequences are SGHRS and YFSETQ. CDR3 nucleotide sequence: TGCGCCAGCAGCTTGAGTCTAGGGAATGAGCAGTTCTTC. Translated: CASSLSLGNEQFF.

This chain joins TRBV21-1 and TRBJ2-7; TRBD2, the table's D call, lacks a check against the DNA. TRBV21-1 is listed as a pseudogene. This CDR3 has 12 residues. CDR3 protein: CASSKALYEQYF. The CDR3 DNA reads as TGTGCCAGCAGCAAAGCCCTCTACGAGCAGTACTTC.

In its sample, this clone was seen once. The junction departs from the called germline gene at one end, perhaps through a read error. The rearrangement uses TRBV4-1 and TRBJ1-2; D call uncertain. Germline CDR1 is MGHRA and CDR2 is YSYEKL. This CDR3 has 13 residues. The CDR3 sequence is CTSSQDPGYGYTF. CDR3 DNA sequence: TGCACCAGCAGCCAAGATCCTGGCTATGGCTACACCTTC.

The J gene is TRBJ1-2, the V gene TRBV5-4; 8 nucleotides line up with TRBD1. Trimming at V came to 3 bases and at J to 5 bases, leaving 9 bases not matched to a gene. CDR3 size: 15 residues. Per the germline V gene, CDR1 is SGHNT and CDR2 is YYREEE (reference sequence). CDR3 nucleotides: TGTGCCAGCAGCTGGGACAGGCAGTTGGGGTATGGCTACACCTTC. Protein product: CASSWDRQLGYGYTF.

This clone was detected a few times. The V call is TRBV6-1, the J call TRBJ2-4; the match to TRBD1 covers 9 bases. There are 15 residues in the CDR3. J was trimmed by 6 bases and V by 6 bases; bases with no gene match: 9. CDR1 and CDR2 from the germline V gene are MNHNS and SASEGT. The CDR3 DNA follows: TGTGCCAGCAGCACCGCGGGACAGGGAAGAAACATTCAGTACTTC. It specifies CASSTAGQGRNIQYF.

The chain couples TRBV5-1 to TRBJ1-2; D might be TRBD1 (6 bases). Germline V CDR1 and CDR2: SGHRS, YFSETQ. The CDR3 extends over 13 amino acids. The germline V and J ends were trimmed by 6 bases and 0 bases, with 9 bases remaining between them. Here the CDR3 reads CASTGGSNYGYTF. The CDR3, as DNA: TGCGCCAGCACGGGGGGCTCTAACTATGGCTACACCTTC.

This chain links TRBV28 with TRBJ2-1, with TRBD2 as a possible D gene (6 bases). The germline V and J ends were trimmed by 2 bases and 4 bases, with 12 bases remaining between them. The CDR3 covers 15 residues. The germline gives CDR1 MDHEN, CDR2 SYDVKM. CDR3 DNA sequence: TGTGCCAGCAGTTTACAAGTAGCGGAGTACAATGAGCAGTTCTTC. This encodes CASSLQVAEYNEQFF. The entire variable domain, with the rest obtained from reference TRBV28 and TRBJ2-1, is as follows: DVKVTQSSRYLVKRTGEKVFLECVQDMDHENMFWYRQDPGLGLRLIYFSYDVKMKEKGDIPEGYSVSREKKERFSLILESASTNQTSMYLCASSLQVAEYNEQFFGPGTRLTVL.